This entry features one TCR beta chain sequence. This clonotype has ten or more counts. Its antigen is currently not known. Within one base of it there is no much larger clone, and no base qualities were kept. The entry originates in a study of CD8 T cells in ankylosing spondylitis (dated by TCRdb to 2016 to 2017). Turning to the overall study: The study set out to find disease-linked TCR variants by profiling T cell receptor beta repertoires in ankylosing spondylitis patients and healthy donors. The full study cohort comprised 20 to 25 ankylosing spondylitis patients and approximately 100 healthy donors. Peripheral blood was sampled, and synovial fluid was also collected from ankylosing spondylitis patients. Study-wide findings and limitations: Significant enrichment of the disease-linked clones was reported in matched synovial fluid samples from ankylosing spondylitis patients. Some motif variants had previously been reported in the synovial fluid and blood of reactive arthritis patients, which suggests shared mechanisms of disease initiation. The disease-linked clones showed a CD8+ phenotype and occurred at relatively low frequencies in peripheral blood. Blood from ankylosing spondylitis patients appeared to be characterized by a TCR beta motif composed of about eight highly homologous amino acid variants.

V is cut by 4 bases and J by 0 bases, and the space between the germline ends is 17 bases. The CDR3 spans 17 residues, from the cysteine through the phenylalanine. Solely the CDR3 DNA is kept, with 51 bases framed from the first base. The germline V gene gives CDR1 as KGHSH and CDR2 as LQKENI. The listed sequencing device is Illumina HiSeq 2500. TCR beta libraries were prepared by quantitative 5'-RACE with molecular barcodes. For the original study's pipeline: To identify disease-linked TCR variants, a new computational method was used, one built on a probabilistic model of VDJ rearrangement. In TCRdb, the public reads were trimmed at Q25 with fastp and aligned with MiXCR, with productive beta chains retained. Each entry is one CDR3 protein sequence, shown with its most common DNA and genes. The authors' filters were not applied to this entry. This sample holds fewer than 200,000 distinct CDR3 sequences; 18% were observed only once. In total, the top ten clones hold 4.3% of the sample.

The sequence was collected from a male donor aged 5 to 30 with ankylosing spondylitis or in good health (not recorded which). Donor details come from another sample of the same person, matched by shared clones. The sequence joins TRBV18 to TRBJ2-3; the D match is possibly TRBD1 or TRBD2, with 5 bases aligned in each. Source material: blood, either unsorted or a sorted T cell fraction (not recorded which). The nucleotides are TGTGCCAGCTCACAACTTCCCGGGACGGACAGCACAGATACGCAGTATTTT. It translates to CASSQLPGTDSTDTQYF.